This T cell receptor (beta chain) comes out of a study of blood T cell repertoires in COVID-19 (dated by TCRdb to 2020 to 2022). Notes on the research overall: The collaborator samples originated in the United States, Italy and Spain and spanned the acute and convalescent phases of COVID-19. A de-identified subject ID, COVID-19 status, age in years and sex were almost always included in the sample metadata. Subjects who had been exposed to COVID-19, were actively infected with it, or had recovered from it provided the deeply sampled blood TCRbeta repertoires that made up the dataset. Samples were obtained from the ongoing ImmuneRACE study (first 160 participants) and from roughly 1,300 subjects provided by 6 global collaborators. The prospective study material was composed of cDNA or gDNA derived from T cells, B-cell-depleted T cells, or PBMCs. Where HLA class I and class II types were available, the types were taken from metadata supplied by the sample provider, not from assay-based typing. The repertoires were released in a freely available public database intended as a resource for research on the immune response to SARS-CoV-2.

The immunoSEQ Assay, a bias-controlled multiplex PCR, was used to amplify TCRbeta CDR3 regions from genomic DNA. Per the source publication's procedure: The number of nucleated cells in each sample was estimated from the amplification of reference gene primers within the assay. To quantify the absolute abundance of each unique TCRbeta CDR3 rearrangement, sequence reads were collapsed and filtered. For each sample, productive Simpson clonality was calculated as the square root of Simpson's diversity index across productive rearrangements. TCRdb provides this immuneACCESS table in a form limited to in-frame rearrangements. Some clones are lacking; in checked studies, under half of them reflect an unresolved V gene, and why the rest are absent is not known. V and J calls and clone size are copied from that table; D and trimming were computed from the DNA. The sample profile shows roughly 100,000 clones; about 80% of them were found once. In total, the top ten clones hold approximately 4.5% of the sample.

This clone has a handful of counts. Its recognized antigen is unknown. No base qualities exist here, and no much larger clone lies one base off it. Collaborating institutions collected whole blood in K2EDTA tubes following their own protocols. For TCRbeta analysis, collaborator samples were shipped as frozen whole blood, as isolated PBMCs, or as DNA extracted from either sample type. Relative to germline, V is missing 4 bases and J is missing 5 bases, with 6 bases of the junction outside any gene match. The CDR3 sequence holds 15 residues, the cysteine and phenylalanine included. Just CDR3 DNA is preserved here, 45 bases in frame from base 1. CDR1 is given as SGHNT and CDR2 as YYREEE, both from the germline V gene (reference sequence). Here is what the overall study found, with its caveats: The quantity of clinical and demographic metadata differed by source and by participant and was supplied without curation.

The sample consisted of peripheral blood. The receptor was derived from a human donor in a cohort sampled during active COVID-19. The V and J segments used are TRBV5-4 and TRBJ1-4; TRBD1 aligns with 9 central bases. The CDR3 region reads CASSENRGLNEKLFF. The nucleotide sequence reads TGTGCCAGCAGCGAAAACAGGGGGCTCAATGAAAAACTGTTTTTT.